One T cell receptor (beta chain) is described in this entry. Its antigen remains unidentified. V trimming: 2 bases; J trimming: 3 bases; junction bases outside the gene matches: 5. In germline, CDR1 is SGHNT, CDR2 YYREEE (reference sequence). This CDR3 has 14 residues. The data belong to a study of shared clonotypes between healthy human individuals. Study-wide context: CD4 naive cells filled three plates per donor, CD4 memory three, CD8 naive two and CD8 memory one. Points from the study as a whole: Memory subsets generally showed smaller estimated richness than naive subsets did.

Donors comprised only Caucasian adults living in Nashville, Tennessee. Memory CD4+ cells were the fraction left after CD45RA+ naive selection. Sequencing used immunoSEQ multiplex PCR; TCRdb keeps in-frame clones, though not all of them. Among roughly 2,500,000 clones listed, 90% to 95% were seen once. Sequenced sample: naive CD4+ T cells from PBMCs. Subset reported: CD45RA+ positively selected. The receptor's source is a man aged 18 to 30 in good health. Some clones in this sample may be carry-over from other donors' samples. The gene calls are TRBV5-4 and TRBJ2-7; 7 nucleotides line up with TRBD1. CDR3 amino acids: CASSLGGTYYEQYF. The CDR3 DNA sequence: TGTGCCAGCAGCTTAGGGGGCACATACTACGAGCAGTACTTC.